This is a list of T cell receptor beta chains from one sample in a study of blood T cell repertoires in COVID-19. Profiled with immunoSEQ multiplex PCR; TCRdb holds only in-frame clones, not every one. The sample holds tens of thousands of clones, more than 70% seen once. The sample comprised peripheral blood. The receptor source for this set is a human donor with active COVID-19. The donor label of this sample is uncertain. Each CDR3 is given with its conserved first and last residue. A D gene is named only where the DNA matches it firmly. Part of the rows lack a size; the others show once, few, many or a class for expanded clones.

clone_size: NA
v_call: TRBV12-3/TRBV12-4
j_call: TRBJ2-7
cdr3_length: 13
d_call: NA
cdr3_aa: CASSFKAAQGLYF
cdr3_nt: TGTGCCAGCAGTTTCAAGGCAGCGCAGGGGCTGTACTTC

clone_size: NA
v_call: TRBV7-9
j_call: TRBJ2-7
cdr3_length: 16
d_call: NA
cdr3_aa: CASSSSPRGSSYEQYF
cdr3_nt: TGTGCCAGCAGCTCAAGCCCCAGGGGAAGCTCCTACGAGCAGTACTTC

clone_size: NA
v_call: TRBV13
j_call: TRBJ1-2
cdr3_length: 13
d_call: TRBD1
cdr3_aa: CASSPRTGRVYTF
cdr3_nt: TGTGCCAGCAGCCCACGGACAGGGAGAGTCTACACCTTC

clone_size: NA
v_call: TRBV5-1
j_call: TRBJ2-7
cdr3_length: 14
d_call: NA
cdr3_aa: CASSLATGSYEQYF
cdr3_nt: TGCGCCAGCAGCTTGGCCACGGGCTCCTACGAGCAGTACTTC

clone_size: NA
v_call: TRBV12-3/TRBV12-4
j_call: TRBJ2-5
cdr3_length: 13
d_call: NA
cdr3_aa: CASSSASFETQYF
cdr3_nt: TGTGCCAGCAGTTCCGCTAGTTTCGAGACCCAGTACTTC

clone_size: NA
v_call: TRBV5-1
j_call: TRBJ2-7
cdr3_length: 16
d_call: NA
cdr3_aa: CASSLVDFLSSYEQYF
cdr3_nt: TGCGCCAGCAGCTTGGTGGACTTCCTGAGCTCCTACGAGCAGTACTTC

clone_size: NA
v_call: TRBV7-3
j_call: TRBJ2-6
cdr3_length: 17
d_call: TRBD2
cdr3_aa: CASSLPGLVAGANVLTF
cdr3_nt: TGTGCCAGCAGCTTACCAGGACTAGTCGCTGGGGCCAACGTCCTGACTTTC

clone_size: NA
v_call: TRBV24-1
j_call: TRBJ2-2
cdr3_length: 12
d_call: TRBD2
cdr3_aa: CATGEGVGELFF
cdr3_nt: TGTGCCACCGGGGAGGGTGTGGGGGAGCTGTTTTTT

clone_size: NA
v_call: TRBV5-1
j_call: TRBJ1-1
cdr3_length: 15
d_call: NA
cdr3_aa: CASSLVAGANTEAFF
cdr3_nt: TGCGCCAGCAGCTTGGTAGCAGGGGCGAACACTGAAGCTTTCTTT

clone_size: NA
v_call: TRBV28
j_call: TRBJ2-7
cdr3_length: 15
d_call: NA
cdr3_aa: CASSSTGRGSYEQYF
cdr3_nt: TGTGCCAGCAGCTCGACAGGAAGGGGCTCCTACGAGCAGTACTTC

clone_size: NA
v_call: TRBV12-5
j_call: TRBJ2-7
cdr3_length: 11
d_call: TRBD2
cdr3_aa: CASTSLNEQYF
cdr3_nt: TGTGCCTCGACTAGCCTTAACGAGCAGTACTTC

clone_size: NA
v_call: TRBV11-2
j_call: TRBJ2-7
cdr3_length: 14
d_call: NA
cdr3_aa: CASSLEAGFYEQYF
cdr3_nt: TGTGCCAGCAGCTTAGAGGCAGGGTTCTACGAGCAGTACTTC

clone_size: NA
v_call: TRBV24-1
j_call: TRBJ2-1
cdr3_length: 17
d_call: NA
cdr3_aa: CATSDGLGGPSYNEQFF
cdr3_nt: TGTGCCACCAGTGATGGTTTGGGGGGGCCCTCCTACAATGAGCAGTTCTTC

clone_size: once
v_call: TRBV27
j_call: TRBJ2-3
cdr3_length: 15
d_call: NA
cdr3_aa: CASSPNRQFTDTQYF
cdr3_nt: TGTGCCAGCAGTCCGAACCGACAGTTTACAGATACGCAGTATTTT

clone_size: NA
v_call: TRBV24-1
j_call: TRBJ1-2
cdr3_length: 16
d_call: TRBD1
cdr3_aa: CATSVVRGDSRYGYTF
cdr3_nt: TGTGCCACCAGTGTTGTCAGGGGGGATTCTCGGTATGGCTACACCTTC